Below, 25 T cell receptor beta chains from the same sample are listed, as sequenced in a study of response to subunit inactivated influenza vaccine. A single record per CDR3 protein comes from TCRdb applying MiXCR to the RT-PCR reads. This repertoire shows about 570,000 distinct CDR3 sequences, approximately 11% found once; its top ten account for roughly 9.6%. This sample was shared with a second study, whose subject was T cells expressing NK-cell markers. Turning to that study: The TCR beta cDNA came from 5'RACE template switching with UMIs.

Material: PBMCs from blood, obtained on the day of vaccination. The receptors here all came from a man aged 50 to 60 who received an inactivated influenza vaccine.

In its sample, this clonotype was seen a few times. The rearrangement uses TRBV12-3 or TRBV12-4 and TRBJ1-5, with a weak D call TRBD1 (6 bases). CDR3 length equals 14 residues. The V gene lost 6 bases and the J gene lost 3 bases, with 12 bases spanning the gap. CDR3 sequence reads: CASSSGTNNQPQHF. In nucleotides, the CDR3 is TGTGCCAGCAGCTCCGGGACAAACAATCAGCCCCAGCATTTT.

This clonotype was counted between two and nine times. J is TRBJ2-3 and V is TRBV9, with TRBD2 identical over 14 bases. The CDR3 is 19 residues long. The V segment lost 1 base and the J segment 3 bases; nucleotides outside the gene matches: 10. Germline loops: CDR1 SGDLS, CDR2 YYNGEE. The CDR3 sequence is CASSVRKEGLAGETDTQYF. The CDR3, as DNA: TGTGCCAGCAGCGTAAGAAAGGAGGGACTAGCGGGAGAGACAGATACGCAGTATTTT.

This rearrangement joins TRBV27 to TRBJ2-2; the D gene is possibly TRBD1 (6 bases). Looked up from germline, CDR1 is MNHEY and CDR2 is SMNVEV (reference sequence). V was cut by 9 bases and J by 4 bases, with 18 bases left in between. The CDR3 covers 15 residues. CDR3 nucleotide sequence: TGTGCCAGAGCAATAAGACAGGCGGGCACCGGGGAGCTGTTTTTT. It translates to CARAIRQAGTGELFF.

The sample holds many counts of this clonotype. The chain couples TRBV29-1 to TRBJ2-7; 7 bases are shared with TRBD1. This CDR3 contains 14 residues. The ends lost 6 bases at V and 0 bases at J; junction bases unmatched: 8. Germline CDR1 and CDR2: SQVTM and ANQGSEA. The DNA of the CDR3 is TGCAGCGTACGACAGGGCGCGAGCTCCTACGAGCAGTACTTC. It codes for CSVRQGASSYEQYF.

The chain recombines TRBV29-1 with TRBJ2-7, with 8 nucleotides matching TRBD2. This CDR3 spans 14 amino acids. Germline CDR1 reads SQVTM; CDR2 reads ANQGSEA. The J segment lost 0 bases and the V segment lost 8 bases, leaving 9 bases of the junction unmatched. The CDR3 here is CSYPGGGSSYEQYF. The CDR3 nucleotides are TGCAGCTACCCGGGGGGGGGGAGCTCCTACGAGCAGTACTTC.

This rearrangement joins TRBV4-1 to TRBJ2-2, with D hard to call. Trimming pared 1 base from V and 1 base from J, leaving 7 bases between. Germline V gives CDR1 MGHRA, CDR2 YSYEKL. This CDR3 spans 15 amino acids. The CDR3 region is CASSQVAENTGELFF. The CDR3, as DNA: TGCGCCAGCAGCCAAGTCGCCGAGAACACCGGGGAGCTGTTTTTT.

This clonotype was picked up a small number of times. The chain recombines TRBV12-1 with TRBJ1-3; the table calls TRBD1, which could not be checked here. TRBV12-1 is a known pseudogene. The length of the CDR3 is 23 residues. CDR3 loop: CASSLSGQGYLVSLPYSGNTIYF. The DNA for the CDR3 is TGTGCCAGCAGCTTATCGGGACAGGGGTACCTTGTCTCCCTCCCCTACTCTGGAAACACCATATATTTT.

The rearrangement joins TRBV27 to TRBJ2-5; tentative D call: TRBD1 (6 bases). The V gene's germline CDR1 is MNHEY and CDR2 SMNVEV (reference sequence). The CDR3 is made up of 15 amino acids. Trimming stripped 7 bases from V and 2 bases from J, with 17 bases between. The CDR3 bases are TGTGCCAGCAACTTTCTCAGGGGCTATCAAGAGACCCAGTACTTC. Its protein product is CASNFLRGYQETQYF.

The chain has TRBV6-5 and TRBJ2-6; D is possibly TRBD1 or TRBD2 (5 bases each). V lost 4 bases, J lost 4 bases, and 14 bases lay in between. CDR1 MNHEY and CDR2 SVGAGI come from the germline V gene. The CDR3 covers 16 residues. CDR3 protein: CASSSPAGSGANVLTF. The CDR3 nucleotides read TGTGCCAGCAGTTCCCCGGCAGGGAGCGGGGCCAACGTCCTGACTTTC.

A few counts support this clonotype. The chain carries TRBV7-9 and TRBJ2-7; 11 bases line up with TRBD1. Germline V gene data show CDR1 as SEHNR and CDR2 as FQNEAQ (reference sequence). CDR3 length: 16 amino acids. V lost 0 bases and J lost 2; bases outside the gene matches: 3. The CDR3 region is CASSLAGDRGAYEQYF. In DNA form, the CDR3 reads TGTGCCAGCAGCTTAGCGGGGGACAGGGGGGCCTACGAGCAGTACTTC.

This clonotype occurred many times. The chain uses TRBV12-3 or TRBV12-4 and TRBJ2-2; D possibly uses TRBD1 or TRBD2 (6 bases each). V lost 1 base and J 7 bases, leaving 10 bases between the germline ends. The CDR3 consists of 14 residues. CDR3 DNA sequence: TGTGCCAGCAGTTTAGGGGGGGCTGACGGGGAGCTGTTTTTT. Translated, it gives CASSLGGADGELFF.

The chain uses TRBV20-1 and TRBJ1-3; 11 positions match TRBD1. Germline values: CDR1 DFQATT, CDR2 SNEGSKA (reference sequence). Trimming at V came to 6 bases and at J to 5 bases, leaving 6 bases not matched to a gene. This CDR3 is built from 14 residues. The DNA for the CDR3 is TGCAGTGCCCCAGGACAGGGGGCTAGAAACACCATATATTTT. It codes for CSAPGQGARNTIYF.

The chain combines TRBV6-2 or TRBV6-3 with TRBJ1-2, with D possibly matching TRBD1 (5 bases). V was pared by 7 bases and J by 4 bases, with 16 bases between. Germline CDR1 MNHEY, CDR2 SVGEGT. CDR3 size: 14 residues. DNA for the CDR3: TGTGCCAGCACTCCGGCAGGGTCAAGCTATGGCTACACCTTC. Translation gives CASTPAGSSYGYTF.

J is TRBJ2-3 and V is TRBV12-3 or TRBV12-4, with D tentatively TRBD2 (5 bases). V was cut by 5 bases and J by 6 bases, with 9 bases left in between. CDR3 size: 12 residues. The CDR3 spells CASSGWRDTQYF. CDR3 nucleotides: TGTGCCAGCAGTGGGTGGAGGGATACGCAGTATTTT.

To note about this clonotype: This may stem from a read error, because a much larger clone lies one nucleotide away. CDR3 region: CATSREWVRYNEQFF. The CDR3 DNA follows: TGTGCCACCAGCAGAGAATGGGTGAGGTACAATGAGCAGTTCTTC. The chain joins TRBV15 to TRBJ2-1, with D unresolved. Trimming removed 0 bases at V and 4 bases at J, with 10 bases between. CDR1 is LNHNV, CDR2 YYDKDF, per germline (reference sequence). The CDR3 contains 15 residues.

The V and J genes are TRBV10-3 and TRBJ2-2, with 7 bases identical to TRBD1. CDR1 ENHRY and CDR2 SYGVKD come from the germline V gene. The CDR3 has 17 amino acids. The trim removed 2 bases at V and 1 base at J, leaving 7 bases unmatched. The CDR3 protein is CAISEQMTGLNTGELFF. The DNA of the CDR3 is TGTGCCATCAGTGAGCAGATGACAGGGTTGAACACCGGGGAGCTGTTTTTT.

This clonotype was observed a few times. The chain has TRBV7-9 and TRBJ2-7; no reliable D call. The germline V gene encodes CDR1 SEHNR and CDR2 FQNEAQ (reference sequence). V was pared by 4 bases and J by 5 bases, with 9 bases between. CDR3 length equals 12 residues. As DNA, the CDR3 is TGTGCCAGCAGCTCACTTCCCGACGAGCAGTACTTC. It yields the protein CASSSLPDEQYF.

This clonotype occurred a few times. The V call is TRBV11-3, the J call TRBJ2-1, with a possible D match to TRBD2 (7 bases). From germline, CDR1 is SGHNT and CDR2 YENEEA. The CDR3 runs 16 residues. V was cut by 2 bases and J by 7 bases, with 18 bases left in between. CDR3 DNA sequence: TGTGCCAGCAGCTTACTTGCGGGGGCCTCCCAAAATGAGCAGTTCTTC. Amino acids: CASSLLAGASQNEQFF.

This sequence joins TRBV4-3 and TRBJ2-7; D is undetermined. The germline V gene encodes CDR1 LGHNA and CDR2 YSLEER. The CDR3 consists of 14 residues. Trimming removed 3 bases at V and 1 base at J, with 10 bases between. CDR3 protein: CASSQDTDSYEQYF. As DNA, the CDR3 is TGCGCCAGCAGCCAGGATACAGATTCCTACGAGCAGTACTTC.

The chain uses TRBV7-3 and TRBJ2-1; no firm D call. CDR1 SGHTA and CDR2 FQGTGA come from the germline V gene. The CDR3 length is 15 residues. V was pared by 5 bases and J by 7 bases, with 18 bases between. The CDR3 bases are TGTGCCAGCAGCCCGCCGGGTTGGGCCCAAAATGAGCAGTTCTTC. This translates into CASSPPGWAQNEQFF. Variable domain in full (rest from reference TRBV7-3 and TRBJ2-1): GAGVSQTPSNKVTEKGKYVELRCDPISGHTALYWYRQSLGQGPEFLIYFQGTGAADDSGLPNDRFFAVRPEGSVSTLKIQRTERGDSAVYLCASSPPGWAQNEQFFGPGTRLTVL.

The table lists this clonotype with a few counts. CDR3 DNA: TGTGCCAGCAGCCAAGATTCTCACACTGAAGCTTTCTTT. The encoded protein is CASSQDSHTEAFF. The chain employs TRBV3-1 and TRBJ1-1; D remains ambiguous. This CDR3 has 13 residues. V gave up 0 bases and J gave up 3 bases, with 5 bases separating them. Germline loops: CDR1 LGHDT, CDR2 YNNKEL (reference sequence).

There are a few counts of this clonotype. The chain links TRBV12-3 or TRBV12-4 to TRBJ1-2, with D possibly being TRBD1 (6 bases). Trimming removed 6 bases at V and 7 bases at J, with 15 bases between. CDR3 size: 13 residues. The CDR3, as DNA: TGTGCCAGCAGCCAGAGGGGGGGACGTGGCTACACCTTC. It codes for CASSQRGGRGYTF.

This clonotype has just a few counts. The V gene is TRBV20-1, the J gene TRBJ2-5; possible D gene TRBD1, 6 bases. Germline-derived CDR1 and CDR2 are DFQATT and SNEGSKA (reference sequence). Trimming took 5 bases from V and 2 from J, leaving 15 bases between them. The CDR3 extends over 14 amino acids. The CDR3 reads CSARSVRGQETQYF. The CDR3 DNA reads TGCAGTGCTCGATCGGTTAGGGGGCAAGAGACCCAGTACTTC.

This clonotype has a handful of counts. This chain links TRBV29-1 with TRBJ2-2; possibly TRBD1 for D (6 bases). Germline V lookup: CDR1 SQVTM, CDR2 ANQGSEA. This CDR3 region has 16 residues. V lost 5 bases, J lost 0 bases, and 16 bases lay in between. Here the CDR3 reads CSVRVGRTANTGELFF. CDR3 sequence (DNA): TGCAGCGTTCGGGTGGGACGGACAGCGAACACCGGGGAGCTGTTTTTT.

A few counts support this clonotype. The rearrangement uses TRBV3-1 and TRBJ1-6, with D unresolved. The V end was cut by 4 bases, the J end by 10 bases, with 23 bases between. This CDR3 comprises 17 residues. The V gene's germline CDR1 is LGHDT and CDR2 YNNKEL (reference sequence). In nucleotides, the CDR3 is TGTGCCAGCAGCCCAGGAGGGAGTAGATTTGTCGGCTCACCCCTCCACTTT. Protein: CASSPGGSRFVGSPLHF. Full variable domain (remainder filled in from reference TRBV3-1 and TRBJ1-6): DTAVSQTPKYLVTQMGNDKSIKCEQNLGHDTMYWYKQDSKKFLKIMFSYNNKELIINETVPNRFSPKSPDKAHLNLHINSLELGDSAVYFCASSPGGSRFVGSPLHFGNGTRLTVT.